The 7 T cell receptor beta chains below were found in one sample sequenced in a study of T cells after yellow fever vaccination. TCRdb reprocessed the 5' RACE reads via MiXCR and lists one record per CDR3 protein. The table records 200,000 to 300,000 distinct CDR3 sequences, 10% to 15% of them present only once. Specimen: CD4+ T cells sorted from PBMCs, collected 45 days after the yellow fever booster vaccination. The receptor set was obtained from a man aged 25-45 years who received the YFV17D yellow fever vaccine.

The rearrangement links TRBV7-2 to TRBJ2-7, with 9 bases identical to TRBD1. The CDR3 is 16 residues long. Germline assignment: CDR1 SGHTA and CDR2 FQGNSA. J was trimmed by 2 bases and V by 0 bases; bases with no gene match: 5. CDR3 sequence (DNA): TGTGCCAGCAGCTTAGCCGGGACAGGGTTTCCCTACGAGCAGTACTTC. Protein product: CASSLAGTGFPYEQYF.

The table lists this clonotype with a few counts. The chain joins TRBV9 to TRBJ1-3; D is perhaps TRBD1 (5 bases). Trimming removed 3 bases at V and 3 bases at J, with 10 bases between. Germline assignment: CDR1 SGDLS and CDR2 YYNGEE. There are 14 residues in the CDR3. CDR3 DNA: TGTGCCAGCAGCGCCGGGGACGGTGGAAACACCATATATTTT. This codes for CASSAGDGGNTIYF.

The CDR3 sequence is CASSFPDRPETQYF. The CDR3, as DNA: TGTGCCAGCAGCTTCCCGGACAGGCCAGAGACCCAGTACTTC. This chain uses TRBV5-6 with TRBJ2-5; TRBD1 matches at 7 bases. V lost 2 bases and J lost 4; bases outside the gene matches: 5. CDR3 length: 14 residues. The germline V gene has CDR1 SGHDT and CDR2 YYEEEE. The variable domain in full, with the rest retrieved from reference TRBV5-6 and TRBJ2-5, is DAGVTQSPTHLIKTRGQQVTLRCSPKSGHDTVSWYQQALGQGPQFIFQYYEEEERQRGNFPDRFSGHQFPNYSSELNVNALLLGDSALYLCASSFPDRPETQYFGPGTRLLVL.

V and J are TRBV20-1 and TRBJ2-3, with 13 positions matching TRBD2. CDR1 and CDR2 from the germline V gene are DFQATT and SNEGSKA (reference sequence). V shed 5 bases, J shed 8 bases, and the junction held 16 bases outside the gene matches. The CDR3 runs 17 residues. The CDR3 DNA reads TGCAGTGCTTTCCACACCCACGGACTAGCGGGAGCGAGTACGCAGTATTTT. Amino acid sequence: CSAFHTHGLAGASTQYF.

V usage is TRBV7-2 and J usage is TRBJ2-6; 9 nucleotides agree with TRBD1. After removal of 1 base from V and 10 bases from J, the junction contained 8 bases not matched to a gene. This CDR3 contains 16 residues. Germline values: CDR1 SGHTA, CDR2 FQGNSA. This CDR3 reads CASSLGAVGQGNVLTF. DNA of the CDR3: TGTGCCAGCAGCTTAGGTGCCGTGGGACAGGGAAACGTCCTGACTTTC.

The CDR3 DNA sequence: TGTGCCAGCATCCTCTGGGGTACCGGGGAGCTGTTTTTT. This codes for CASILWGTGELFF. The chain uses TRBV12-3 or TRBV12-4 and TRBJ2-2; D call uncertain. The CDR3 is made up of 13 amino acids. V was clipped by 7 bases and J by 5 bases, with 11 bases between them.

The rearrangement links TRBV4-2 to TRBJ2-3; 7 bases are a match to TRBD2. This CDR3 has 18 residues. The V gene end was trimmed by 3 bases and the J gene end by 0 bases; junction bases not matched to a gene: 12. Germline lookup yields CDR1 LGHNA and CDR2 YNFKEQ. For the CDR3, the DNA is TGTGCCAGCAGCCACCAACTGAGGGGAGGGACTAGCACAGATACGCAGTATTTT. This codes for CASSHQLRGGTSTDTQYF.